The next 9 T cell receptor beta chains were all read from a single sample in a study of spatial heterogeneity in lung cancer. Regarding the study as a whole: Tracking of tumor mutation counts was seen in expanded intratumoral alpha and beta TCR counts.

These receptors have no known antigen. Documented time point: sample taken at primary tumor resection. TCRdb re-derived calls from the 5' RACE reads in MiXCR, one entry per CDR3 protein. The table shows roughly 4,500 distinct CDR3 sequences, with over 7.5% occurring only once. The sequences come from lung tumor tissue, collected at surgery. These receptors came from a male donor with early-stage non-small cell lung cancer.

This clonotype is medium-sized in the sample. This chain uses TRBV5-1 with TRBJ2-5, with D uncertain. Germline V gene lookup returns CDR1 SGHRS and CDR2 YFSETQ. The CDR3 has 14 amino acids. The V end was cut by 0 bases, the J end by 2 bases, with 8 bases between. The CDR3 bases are TGCGCCAGCAGCTTGGTGAATCGGCAAGAGACCCAGTACTTC. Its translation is CASSLVNRQETQYF.

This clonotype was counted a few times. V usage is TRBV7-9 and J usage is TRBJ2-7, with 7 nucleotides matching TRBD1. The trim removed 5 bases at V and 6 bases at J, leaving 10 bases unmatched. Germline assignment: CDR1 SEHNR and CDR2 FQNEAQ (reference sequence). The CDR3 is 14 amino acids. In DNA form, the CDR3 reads TGTGCCAGCAGCCAAATAAACGCAGGGGGCGAGCAGTACTTC. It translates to CASSQINAGGEQYF.

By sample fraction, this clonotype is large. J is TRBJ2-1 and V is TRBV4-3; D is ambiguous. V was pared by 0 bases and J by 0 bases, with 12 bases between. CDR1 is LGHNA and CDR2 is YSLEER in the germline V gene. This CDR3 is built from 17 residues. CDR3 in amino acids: CASSQDLRIGSYNEQFF. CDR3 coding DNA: TGCGCCAGCAGCCAAGATCTGAGGATAGGCTCCTACAATGAGCAGTTCTTC.

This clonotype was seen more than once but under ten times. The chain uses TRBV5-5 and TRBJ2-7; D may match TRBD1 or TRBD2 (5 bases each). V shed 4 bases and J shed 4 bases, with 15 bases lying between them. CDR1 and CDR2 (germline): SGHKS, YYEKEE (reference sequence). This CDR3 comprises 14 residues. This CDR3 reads CASSPGLSRYEQYF. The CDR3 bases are TGTGCCAGCAGCCCGGGGCTATCTCGTTACGAGCAGTACTTC.

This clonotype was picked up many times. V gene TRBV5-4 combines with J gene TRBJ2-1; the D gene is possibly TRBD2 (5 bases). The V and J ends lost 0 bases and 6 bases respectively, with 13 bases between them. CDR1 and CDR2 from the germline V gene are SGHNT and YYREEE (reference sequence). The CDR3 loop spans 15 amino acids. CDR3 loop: CASSLVGASFNEQFF. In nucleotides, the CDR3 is TGTGCCAGCAGCTTGGTGGGAGCATCTTTCAATGAGCAGTTCTTC.

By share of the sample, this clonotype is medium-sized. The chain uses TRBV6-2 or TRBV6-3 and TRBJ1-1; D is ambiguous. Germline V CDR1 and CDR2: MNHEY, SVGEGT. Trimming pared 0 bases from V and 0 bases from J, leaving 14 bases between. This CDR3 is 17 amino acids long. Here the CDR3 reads CASSYSIGKTLNTEAFF. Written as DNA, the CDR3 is TGTGCCAGCAGTTACTCGATTGGGAAAACTCTGAACACTGAAGCTTTCTTT.

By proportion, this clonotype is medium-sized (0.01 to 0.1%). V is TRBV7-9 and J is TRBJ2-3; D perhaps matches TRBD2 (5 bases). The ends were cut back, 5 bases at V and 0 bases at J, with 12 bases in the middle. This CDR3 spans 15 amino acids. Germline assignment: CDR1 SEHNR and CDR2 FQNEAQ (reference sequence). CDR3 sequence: CASSRAESSTDTQYF. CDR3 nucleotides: TGTGCCAGCAGCAGAGCGGAATCTAGCACAGATACGCAGTATTTT.

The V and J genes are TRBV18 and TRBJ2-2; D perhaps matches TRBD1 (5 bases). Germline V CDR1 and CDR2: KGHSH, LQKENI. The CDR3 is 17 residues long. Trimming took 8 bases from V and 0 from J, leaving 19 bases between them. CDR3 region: CASITRQKGANTGELFF. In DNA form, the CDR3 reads TGTGCCAGCATCACCAGACAGAAAGGGGCGAACACCGGGGAGCTGTTTTTT.

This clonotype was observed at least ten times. The CDR3 reads CASSLGRLVPVNEQFF. As DNA, the CDR3 is TGTGCCAGCAGCTTAGGTCGACTAGTTCCGGTCAATGAGCAGTTCTTC. This chain links TRBV7-8 with TRBJ2-1; possible D gene TRBD2, 6 bases. The CDR3 contains 16 residues. Between the trimmed V and J ends, which lost 1 base and 6 bases, there was a span of 16 bases. CDR1 and CDR2 (germline): SGHVS, FQNEAQ.